Shown below are 8 T cell receptor beta chains from a single sample sequenced in a study of PD-L1 blockade in urothelial cancer. The assay was immunoSEQ multiplex PCR, and TCRdb's table has in-frame clones only and misses some. The top ten clones hold 1.5% to 2% of a sample with 90,000 or so clones, almost 90% of them seen once. Stated time point: pretreatment peripheral blood. Sequenced material: PBMCs, taken around atezolizumab (anti-PD-L1) treatment. These TCRs come from a man aged 60 to 75 with urothelial cancer.

The CDR3 nucleotides are TGTGCCAGCAGTTCCCAGGGGGATGAGCAGTTCTTC. Translation gives CASSSQGDEQFF. This chain links TRBV6-4 with TRBJ2-1; 7 bases agree with TRBD1. Germline V gene data show CDR1 as MRHNA and CDR2 as SNTAGT. This CDR3 region has 12 residues. Germline trimming cut 5 bases from V and 8 bases from J; bases unmatched to any gene: 3.

The V call is TRBV19, the J call TRBJ2-2, with a possible D match to TRBD2 (5 bases). Per germline, CDR1 LNHDA and CDR2 SQIVND (reference sequence). V was pared by 2 bases and J by 7 bases, with 11 bases between. The CDR3 consists of 14 residues. CDR3 sequence: CASSISARDGELFF. The CDR3 region has the DNA TGTGCCAGTAGTATATCAGCGAGGGACGGGGAGCTGTTTTTT.

The CDR3 sequence is CASRDYGPGELFF. The CDR3 DNA reads TGTGCCAGCCGGGACTACGGTCCCGGGGAGCTGTTTTTT. The chain employs TRBV9 and TRBJ2-2, with 7 bases aligning to TRBD2. Germline CDR1 and CDR2: SGDLS and YYNGEE. The CDR3 extends over 13 amino acids. V was clipped by 7 bases and J by 6 bases; unmatched bases: 6. The variable domain in full, with the rest retrieved from reference TRBV9 and TRBJ2-2, is DSGVTQTPKHLITATGQRVTLRCSPRSGDLSVYWYQQSLDQGLQFLIQYYNGEERAKGNILERFSAQQFPDLHSELNLSSLELGDSALYFCASRDYGPGELFFGEGSRLTVL.

The gene calls are TRBV27 and TRBJ2-7; 12 bases map to TRBD2. The V segment lost 10 bases and the J segment 3 bases; nucleotides outside the gene matches: 4. Germline V lookup: CDR1 MNHEY, CDR2 SMNVEV (reference sequence). The CDR3 is 13 residues long. The CDR3 DNA sequence: TGTGCCACGAGGACTAGCGGGGACTACGAGCAGTACTTC. This sequence encodes CATRTSGDYEQYF.

The chain has TRBV19 and TRBJ2-7; 7 nucleotides align to TRBD1. This CDR3 is built from 14 residues. Per germline, CDR1 LNHDA and CDR2 SQIVND (reference sequence). Trimming took 4 bases from V and 2 from J; bases not matched to a gene: 5. The CDR3 sequence: CASSTRTGPYEQYF. The CDR3 DNA reads TGTGCCAGTAGTACCCGGACAGGACCCTACGAGCAGTACTTC.

This clone was counted a single time. The chain uses TRBV19 and TRBJ2-1; D gene unclear. This CDR3 comprises 14 residues. CDR1 is LNHDA, CDR2 SQIVND, per germline (reference sequence). V lost 7 bases to trimming and J lost 8 bases, with 18 bases between them. CDR3: CASTTPWAVHEQFF. The CDR3 nucleotides are TGTGCCAGTACCACGCCCTGGGCTGTCCATGAGCAGTTCTTC.

This rearrangement joins TRBV4-1 to TRBJ2-1, with a possible D match to TRBD1 (6 bases). The CDR3 has 13 amino acids. The germline V and J ends were trimmed by 6 bases and 9 bases, with 15 bases remaining between them. Germline lookup yields CDR1 MGHRA and CDR2 YSYEKL. The CDR3 sequence: CASRPTGSTEQFF. CDR3 sequence (DNA): TGCGCCAGCAGGCCAACAGGGTCCACTGAGCAGTTCTTC.

DNA of the CDR3: TGTGCCAGTAGTATAGTTCCAGGGGGGCACGATGGCTACACCTTC. Protein product: CASSIVPGGHDGYTF. The chain recombines TRBV19 with TRBJ1-2; 7 bases agree with TRBD1. The CDR3 sequence is 15 residues long. In germline, CDR1 is LNHDA, CDR2 SQIVND (reference sequence). The trim removed 1 base at V and 6 bases at J, leaving 8 bases unmatched.